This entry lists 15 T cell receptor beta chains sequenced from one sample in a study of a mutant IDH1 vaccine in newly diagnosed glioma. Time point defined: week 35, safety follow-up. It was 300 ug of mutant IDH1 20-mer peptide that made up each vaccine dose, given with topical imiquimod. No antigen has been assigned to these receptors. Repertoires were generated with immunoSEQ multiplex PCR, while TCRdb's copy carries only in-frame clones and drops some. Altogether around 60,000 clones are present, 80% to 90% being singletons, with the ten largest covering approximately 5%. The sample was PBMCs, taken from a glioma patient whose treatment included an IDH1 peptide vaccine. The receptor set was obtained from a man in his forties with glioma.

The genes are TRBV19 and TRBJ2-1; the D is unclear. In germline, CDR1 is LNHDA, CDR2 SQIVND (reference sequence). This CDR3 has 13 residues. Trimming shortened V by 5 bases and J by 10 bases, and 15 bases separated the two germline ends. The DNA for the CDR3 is TGTGCCAGTAGTCCGCAGCCCCCCGGGGAGCAGTTCTTC. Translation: CASSPQPPGEQFF.

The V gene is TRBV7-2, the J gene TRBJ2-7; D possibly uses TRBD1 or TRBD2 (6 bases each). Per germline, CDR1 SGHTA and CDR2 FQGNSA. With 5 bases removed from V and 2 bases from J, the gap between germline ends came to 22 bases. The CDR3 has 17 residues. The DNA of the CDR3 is TGTGCCAGCAGCCCCGCCCCGGGGGTGAGGGACACCTACGAGCAGTACTTC. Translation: CASSPAPGVRDTYEQYF.

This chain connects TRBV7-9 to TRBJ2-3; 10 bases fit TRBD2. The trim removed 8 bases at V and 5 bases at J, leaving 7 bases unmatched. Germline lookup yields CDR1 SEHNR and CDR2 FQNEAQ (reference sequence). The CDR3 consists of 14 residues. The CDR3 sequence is CASPAGGPEDTQYF. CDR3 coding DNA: TGTGCCAGCCCAGCGGGGGGGCCGGAAGATACGCAGTATTTT.

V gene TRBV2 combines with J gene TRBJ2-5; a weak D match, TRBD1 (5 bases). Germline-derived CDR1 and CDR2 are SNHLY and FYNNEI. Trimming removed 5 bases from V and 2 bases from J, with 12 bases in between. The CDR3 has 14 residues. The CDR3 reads CASSTPGSQETQYF. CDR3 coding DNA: TGTGCCAGCAGTACCCCAGGGTCGCAAGAGACCCAGTACTTC.

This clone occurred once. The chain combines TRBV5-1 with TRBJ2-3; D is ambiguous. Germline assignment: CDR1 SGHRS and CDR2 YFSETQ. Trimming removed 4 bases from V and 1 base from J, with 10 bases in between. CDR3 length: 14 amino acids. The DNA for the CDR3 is TGCGCCAGCAGCCCTGCCCGTGGCACAGATACGCAGTATTTT. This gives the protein CASSPARGTDTQYF.

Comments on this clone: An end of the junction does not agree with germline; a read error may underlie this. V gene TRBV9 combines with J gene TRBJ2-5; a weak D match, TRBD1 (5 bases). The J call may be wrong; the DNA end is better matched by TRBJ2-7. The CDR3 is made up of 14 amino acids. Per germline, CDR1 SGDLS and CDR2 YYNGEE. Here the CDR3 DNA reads TGTGCCAGCAGTGTAGACAGCCTATACTACGAGCAGTACTTC. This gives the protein CASSVDSLYYEQYF.

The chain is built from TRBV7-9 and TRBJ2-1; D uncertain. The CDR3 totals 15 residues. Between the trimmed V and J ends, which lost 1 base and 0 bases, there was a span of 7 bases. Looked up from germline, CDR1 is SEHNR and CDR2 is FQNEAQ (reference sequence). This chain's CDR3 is CASSLVQTSYNEQFF. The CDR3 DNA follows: TGTGCCAGCAGCTTAGTACAAACCTCCTACAATGAGCAGTTCTTC. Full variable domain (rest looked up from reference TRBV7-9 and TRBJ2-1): DTGVSQNPRHKITKRGQNVTFRCDPISEHNRLYWYRQTLGQGPEFLTYFQNEAQLEKSRLLSDRFSAERPKGSFSTLEIQRTEQGDSAMYLCASSLVQTSYNEQFFGPGTRLTVL.

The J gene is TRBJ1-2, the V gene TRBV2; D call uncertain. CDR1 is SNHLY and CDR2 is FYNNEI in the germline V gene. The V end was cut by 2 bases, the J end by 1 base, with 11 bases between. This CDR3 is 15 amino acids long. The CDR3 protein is CASSEYPRVNYGYTF. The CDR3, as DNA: TGTGCCAGCAGTGAATACCCGAGGGTTAACTATGGCTACACCTTC.

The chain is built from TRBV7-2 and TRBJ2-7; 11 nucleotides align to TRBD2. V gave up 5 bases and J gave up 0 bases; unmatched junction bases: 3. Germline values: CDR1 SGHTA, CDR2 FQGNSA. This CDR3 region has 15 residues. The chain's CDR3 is CASSRGLAASYEQYF. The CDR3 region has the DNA TGTGCCAGCAGCCGGGGACTAGCGGCCTCCTACGAGCAGTACTTC. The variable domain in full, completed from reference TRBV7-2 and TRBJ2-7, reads GAGVSQSPSNKVTEKGKDVELRCDPISGHTALYWYRQSLGQGLEFLIYFQGNSAPDKSGLPSDRFSAERTGGSVSTLTIQRTQQEDSAVYLCASSRGLAASYEQYFGPGTRLTVT.

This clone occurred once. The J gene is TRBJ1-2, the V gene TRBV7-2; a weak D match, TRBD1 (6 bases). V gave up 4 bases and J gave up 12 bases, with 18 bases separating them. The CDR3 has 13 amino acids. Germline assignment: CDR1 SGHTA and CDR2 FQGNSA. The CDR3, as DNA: TGTGCCAGCAGCTACCCGGGGGGCAGGGAGAACACCTTC. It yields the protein CASSYPGGRENTF.

This CDR3 is CASRTGTSFYEQYF. CDR3 nucleotide sequence: TGTGCCAGCAGAACCGGGACCTCCTTCTACGAGCAGTACTTC. The chain employs TRBV6-1 and TRBJ2-7, with D perhaps assigned TRBD1 or TRBD2 (5 bases each). The V end was cut by 6 bases, the J end by 3 bases, with 15 bases between. Germline values: CDR1 MNHNS, CDR2 SASEGT. This CDR3 is 14 amino acids long.

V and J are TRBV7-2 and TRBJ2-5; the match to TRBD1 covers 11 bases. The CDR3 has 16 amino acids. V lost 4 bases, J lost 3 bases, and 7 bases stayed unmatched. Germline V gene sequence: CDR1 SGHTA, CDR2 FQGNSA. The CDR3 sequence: CASSSSWDRGEETQYF. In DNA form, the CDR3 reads TGTGCCAGCAGCTCTAGCTGGGACAGGGGGGAAGAGACCCAGTACTTC.

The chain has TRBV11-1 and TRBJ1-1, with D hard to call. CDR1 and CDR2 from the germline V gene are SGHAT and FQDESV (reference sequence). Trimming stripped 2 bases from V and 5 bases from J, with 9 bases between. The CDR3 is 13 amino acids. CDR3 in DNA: TGTGCCAGCAGCTTATCGGATGCGACTGAAGCTTTCTTT. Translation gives CASSLSDATEAFF.

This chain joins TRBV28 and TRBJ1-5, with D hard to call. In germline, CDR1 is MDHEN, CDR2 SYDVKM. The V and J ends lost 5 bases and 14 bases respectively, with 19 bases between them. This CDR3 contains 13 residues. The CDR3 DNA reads TGTGCCAGCAGTCAACCCACGCCGCCGTCCGAGCATTTT. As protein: CASSQPTPPSEHF.

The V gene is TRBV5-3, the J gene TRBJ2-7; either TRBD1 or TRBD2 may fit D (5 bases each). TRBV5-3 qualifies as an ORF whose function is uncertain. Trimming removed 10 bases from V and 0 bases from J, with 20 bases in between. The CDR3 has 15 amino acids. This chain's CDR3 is CAEASGRTSSYEQYF. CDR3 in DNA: TGTGCCGAAGCTTCGGGGCGGACATCCTCCTACGAGCAGTACTTC.